Each of the 17 T cell receptor beta chains below was sequenced from the same sample in a study of regulatory T cells in long-lasting Graves disease. Time point reported: newly diagnosed GD, antithyroid drugs for less than 3 months. PBMCs provided the RNA from which the TCR library was made. Arm-PCR with iRepertoire HTBI primers amplified the CDR3 regions for these TCR beta libraries. A single record per CDR3 protein comes from TCRdb applying MiXCR to the multiplex PCR reads. The data hold 510,000 or so distinct CDR3 sequences, with about 12% observed a single time. This sample also belongs to another study, concerning T cells in Graves' hyperthyroidism and ophthalmopathy.

Sequencing used peripheral blood mononuclear cells (PBMCs), obtained at new diagnosis, from a patient treated with antithyroid drugs. The origin of the receptors is a woman between 25 and 40 years old with Graves disease.

In this sample, this clonotype turned up many times. The chain has TRBV7-9 and TRBJ2-1, with D hard to call. Per germline, CDR1 SEHNR and CDR2 FQNEAQ (reference sequence). The ends were cut back, 1 base at V and 5 bases at J, with 3 bases in the middle. The CDR3 runs to 12 residues. The CDR3 spells CASSLGHNEQFF. The CDR3 DNA reads TGTGCCAGCAGCTTAGGTCACAATGAGCAGTTCTTC.

This clonotype was seen ten or more times. CDR3 bases: TGTGCCAGCAGCGCGGGGGCAGGTAGGCGAGACTATGGCTACACCTTC. This translates into CASSAGAGRRDYGYTF. The chain links TRBV27 to TRBJ1-2; the D gene is possibly TRBD1 (6 bases). The CDR3 length is 16 residues. The V gene lost 6 bases and the J gene lost 3 bases, with 20 bases spanning the gap. Per the germline V gene, CDR1 is MNHEY and CDR2 is SMNVEV (reference sequence).

The chain links TRBV3-1 to TRBJ1-2, with TRBD1 matching over 11 bases. CDR3 length equals 17 residues. Losses at the gene ends were 3 bases for V and 1 base for J; bases not matched to a gene: 7. The V gene's germline CDR1 is LGHDT and CDR2 YNNKEL (reference sequence). CDR3 nucleotide sequence: TGTGCCAGCAGCCAGAGGACAGGGGGCAATATTAACTATGGCTACACCTTC. This codes for CASSQRTGGNINYGYTF.

This clonotype was seen a few times. The gene calls are TRBV5-6 and TRBJ2-3; 8 bases are a match to TRBD1. The CDR3 consists of 16 residues. Germline V lookup: CDR1 SGHDT, CDR2 YYEEEE. Unmatched junction bases numbered 5, after V lost 0 bases and J lost 2 bases. CDR3 in DNA: TGTGCCAGCAGCTTGGACCGGGACAGGATCACAGATACGCAGTATTTT. Its translation is CASSLDRDRITDTQYF.

Of note for this clonotype: This sequence is one base from a far larger clone and is likely a read error. The chain links TRBV7-9 to TRBJ1-4; D unclear. The germline V and J ends were trimmed by 4 bases and 6 bases, with 15 bases remaining between them. Germline V gene data show CDR1 as SEHNR and CDR2 as FQNEAQ (reference sequence). The CDR3 is 15 amino acids. DNA of the CDR3: TGTGCCAGCAGCTCCTGGGCCGGGATTGATGAAAAACTGTTTTTT. This codes for CASSSWAGIDEKLFF.

This clonotype occurred many times. The chain links TRBV15 to TRBJ2-6; no reliable D call. The CDR3 totals 19 residues. V lost 0 bases and J lost 0, with 15 bases in between. Germline CDR1 reads LNHNV; CDR2 reads YYDKDF (reference sequence). The CDR3 here is CATSRDGILRSSGANVLTF. CDR3 bases: TGTGCCACCAGCAGAGATGGTATCCTGAGAAGCTCTGGGGCCAACGTCCTGACTTTC. The full variable domain, completed using reference TRBV15 and TRBJ2-6, is DAMVIQNPRYQVTQFGKPVTLSCSQTLNHNVMYWYQQKSSQAPKLLFHYYDKDFNNEADTPDNFQSRRPNTSFCFLDIRSPGLGDTAMYLCATSRDGILRSSGANVLTFGAGSRLTVL.

In regard to this clonotype: At one end, the junction sequence differs from germline, possibly due to a read error. J is TRBJ1-2 and V is TRBV7-9; D is unclear. Germline CDR1 is SEHNR and CDR2 is FQNEAQ (reference sequence). The CDR3 totals 13 residues. CDR3 nucleotide sequence: TGTGCCAGCAGCTTAGCAGGGAACTATGGCCACACCTTC. As protein: CASSLAGNYGHTF.

This clonotype turned up a few times. J is TRBJ2-5 and V is TRBV13; 8 positions agree with TRBD1. V was clipped by 5 bases and J by 4 bases; unmatched bases: 9. CDR1 and CDR2 (germline): PRHDT, FYEKMQ (reference sequence). The CDR3 runs to 15 residues. CDR3 sequence: CASSDRDRFGETQYF. For the CDR3, the DNA is TGTGCCAGCAGCGACCGGGACAGGTTTGGAGAGACCCAGTACTTC. Full variable domain (missing parts from reference TRBV13 and TRBJ2-5): AAGVIQSPRHLIKEKRETATLKCYPIPRHDTVYWYQQGPGQDPQFLISFYEKMQSDKGSIPDRFSAQQFSDYHSELNMSSLELGDSALYFCASSDRDRFGETQYFGPGTRLLVL.

This clonotype was observed many times. The chain couples TRBV12-3 or TRBV12-4 to TRBJ1-1, with 8 nucleotides matching TRBD1. Trimming removed 4 bases from V and 3 bases from J; junction bases left unmatched: 1. The CDR3 has 13 residues. The CDR3 spells CASSWDRYTEAFF. In DNA form, the CDR3 reads TGTGCCAGCAGTTGGGACAGGTACACTGAAGCTTTCTTT.

V is TRBV6-2 or TRBV6-3 and J is TRBJ1-5, with TRBD1 matching 9 bases. Germline V gene lookup returns CDR1 MNHEY and CDR2 SVGEGT. V dropped 6 bases and J dropped 5; count of bases not matched to a gene: 8. The length of the CDR3 is 15 residues. CDR3 residues: CASSEQGALYQPQHF. The CDR3 nucleotides are TGTGCCAGCAGCGAACAGGGGGCGTTATATCAGCCCCAGCATTTT.

This clonotype was picked up many times. The gene calls are TRBV28 and TRBJ2-1, with a tentative D call TRBD1 (6 bases). The CDR3 extends over 15 amino acids. The ends were cut back, 3 bases at V and 9 bases at J, with 18 bases in the middle. Germline loops: CDR1 MDHEN, CDR2 SYDVKM. Written as DNA, the CDR3 is TGTGCCAGCAGTTTGTACTCAGGGGAACATAGTGAGCAGTTCTTC. This codes for CASSLYSGEHSEQFF. Looking up the rest from reference TRBV28 and TRBJ2-1 gives the full variable domain: DVKVTQSSRYLVKRTGEKVFLECVQDMDHENMFWYRQDPGLGLRLIYFSYDVKMKEKGDIPEGYSVSREKKERFSLILESASTNQTSMYLCASSLYSGEHSEQFFGPGTRLTVL.

This clonotype was counted ten times or more. The gene calls are TRBV11-1 and TRBJ2-3; D unresolved. Germline CDR1 and CDR2: SGHAT and FQDESV (reference sequence). Trimming took off 0 bases at V and 0 bases at J, with 7 bases between the two ends. The CDR3 is 15 amino acids. The CDR3 spells CASSLALTSTDTQYF. The CDR3 DNA reads TGTGCCAGCAGCTTAGCGCTGACAAGCACAGATACGCAGTATTTT.

Many counts were recorded for this clonotype. The chain employs TRBV12-3 or TRBV12-4 and TRBJ2-1, with D possibly matching TRBD2 (5 bases). This CDR3 has 14 amino acids. Between the trimmed V and J ends, which lost 2 bases and 3 bases, there was a span of 8 bases. CDR3 protein: CASSLSGIYNEQFF. In nucleotides, the CDR3 is TGTGCCAGCAGTTTATCGGGGATCTACAATGAGCAGTTCTTC.

This clonotype appeared many times. The chain recombines TRBV6-2 or TRBV6-3 with TRBJ2-5, with 7 bases identical to TRBD1. Per the germline V gene, CDR1 is MNHEY and CDR2 is SVGEGT. The length of the CDR3 is 14 residues. J was trimmed by 2 bases and V by 9 bases; bases with no gene match: 9. CDR3: CASGDSPAQETQYF. For the CDR3, the DNA is TGTGCCAGTGGGGACAGCCCGGCTCAAGAGACCCAGTACTTC.

This chain uses TRBV20-1 with TRBJ2-1; 11 bases agree with TRBD2. The V gene's germline CDR1 is DFQATT and CDR2 SNEGSKA (reference sequence). The CDR3 is 15 amino acids. After removal of 3 bases from V and 7 bases from J, the junction contained 8 bases not matched to a gene. CDR3: CSASSLAGAFNEQFF. The CDR3 DNA reads as TGCAGTGCTAGCTCACTAGCGGGGGCCTTTAATGAGCAGTTCTTC.

This clonotype has ten or more counts. The rearrangement links TRBV14 to TRBJ2-2; D perhaps matches TRBD1 (5 bases). The CDR3 spans 12 residues. In germline, CDR1 is SGHDN, CDR2 FVKESK. V was trimmed by 5 bases and J by 9 bases, leaving 10 bases between them. The CDR3 is CASSRGTRELFF. CDR3 nucleotides: TGTGCCAGCAGCAGGGGTACCCGGGAGCTGTTTTTT.

V usage is TRBV19 and J usage is TRBJ1-5; maybe TRBD1 (5 bases). Per germline, CDR1 LNHDA and CDR2 SQIVND (reference sequence). Deletions cut 3 bases from V and 4 bases from J, with 16 bases between. The CDR3 loop spans 16 amino acids. For the CDR3, the DNA is TGTGCCAGTAGTATCTCACCACTTGGGGGTAATCAGCCCCAGCATTTT. The encoded protein is CASSISPLGGNQPQHF.